The 26 T cell receptor beta chains below all came from one sample that was sequenced in a study of blood T cell repertoires in COVID-19. Sequencing used immunoSEQ multiplex PCR; TCRdb keeps in-frame clones, though not all of them. The sample has some 130,000 clones, around 81% seen once. Sequenced sample: peripheral blood. These receptors all come from a woman in her sixties or seventies with active or convalescent COVID-19.

The chain carries TRBV21-1 and TRBJ2-1; TRBD1 is the table's D call and was not checked against the DNA. TRBV21-1 is given as a pseudogene. The CDR3 runs 19 residues. The CDR3 DNA is TGTGCCAGCAGCTCCCGTCCCGGGACAGGGTCCGGTTCCTACAATGAGCAGTTCTTC. This encodes CASSSRPGTGSGSYNEQFF.

This sequence joins TRBV10-3 and TRBJ2-3; 9 bases are shared with TRBD2. CDR3 length: 14 residues. Germline assignment: CDR1 ENHRY and CDR2 SYGVKD. V lost 11 bases, J lost 3 bases, and 9 bases stayed unmatched. The CDR3 loop reads CAANSGSITDTQYF. In DNA, the CDR3 is TGTGCCGCCAATAGCGGGAGTATTACAGATACGCAGTATTTT.

The chain couples TRBV6-2 or TRBV6-3 to TRBJ2-3, with D possibly TRBD2 on 6 matching bases. This CDR3 is built from 13 residues. V was cut by 6 bases and J by 3 bases, with 10 bases left in between. In germline, CDR1 is MNHEY, CDR2 SVGEGT. The CDR3 region is CASSPGGTDTQYF. In DNA, the CDR3 is TGTGCCAGCAGCCCCGGAGGGACAGATACGCAGTATTTT.

V and J are TRBV19 and TRBJ2-3; 11 bases match TRBD1. The CDR3 extends over 15 amino acids. Trimming took 6 bases from V and 4 from J; bases not matched to a gene: 6. Germline V gives CDR1 LNHDA, CDR2 SQIVND (reference sequence). This CDR3 is CASRKPGQGADTQYF. The CDR3 nucleotides are TGTGCCAGTAGGAAACCGGGACAGGGGGCAGATACGCAGTATTTT.

The chain combines TRBV2 with TRBJ2-2; D may be TRBD1 (6 bases). CDR1 is SNHLY and CDR2 is FYNNEI in the germline V gene. The CDR3 covers 15 residues. The V end lost 8 bases, the J end lost 0 bases, and 13 bases lay between the germline ends. The CDR3, as DNA: TGTGCCAGCTCGGGCAGGGGACCGAACACCGGGGAGCTGTTTTTT. This codes for CASSGRGPNTGELFF.

V and J are TRBV28 and TRBJ1-2; 7 positions agree with TRBD1. CDR3 length: 13 amino acids. Germline V gene lookup returns CDR1 MDHEN and CDR2 SYDVKM. The V segment lost 9 bases and the J segment 4 bases; nucleotides outside the gene matches: 8. CDR3 in DNA: TGTGCCAGGCAGGAGGGGGCGGCCTATGGCTACACCTTC. Amino acids: CARQEGAAYGYTF.

This clone has just one count. This rearrangement joins TRBV5-1 to TRBJ2-7; TRBD2 is a possible D gene (5 bases). Germline V gives CDR1 SGHRS, CDR2 YFSETQ. This CDR3 has 13 residues. Trimming took 4 bases from V and 3 from J, leaving 11 bases between them. The CDR3 coding sequence is TGCGCCAGCAGCCCGGTGGGAGACTACGAGCAGTACTTC. Translated: CASSPVGDYEQYF.

The V call is TRBV5-1, the J call TRBJ2-5, with D maybe TRBD2 (5 bases). The CDR3 runs 14 residues. Germline lookup yields CDR1 SGHRS and CDR2 YFSETQ. Trimming shortened V by 4 bases and J by 4 bases, and 14 bases separated the two germline ends. This chain's CDR3 is CASSPREGRETQYF. The CDR3 bases are TGCGCCAGCAGCCCCCGTGAGGGCCGAGAGACCCAGTACTTC.

This chain joins TRBV5-6 and TRBJ2-1; perhaps TRBD2 as D (6 bases). Trimming cost V 0 bases and J 7 bases, with 20 bases left between them. Per the germline V gene, CDR1 is SGHDT and CDR2 is YYEEEE. The CDR3 has 17 residues. The CDR3: CASSLGTPGLQANEQFF. The CDR3 DNA follows: TGTGCCAGCAGCTTGGGGACACCGGGACTTCAAGCAAATGAGCAGTTCTTC.

This chain uses TRBV19 with TRBJ1-5; 10 positions agree with TRBD1. V lost 4 bases and J lost 7; bases outside the gene matches: 4. The CDR3 extends over 14 amino acids. Germline CDR1 is LNHDA and CDR2 is SQIVND (reference sequence). The CDR3 nucleotides read TGTGCCAGTAGTAGACAGGGGGCTAGGCAGCCCCAGCATTTT. Translated, it gives CASSRQGARQPQHF.

This chain joins TRBV18 and TRBJ2-3, with D maybe TRBD1 (6 bases). V shed 3 bases and J shed 2 bases, with 12 bases lying between them. This CDR3 region has 15 residues. Germline V lookup: CDR1 KGHSH, CDR2 LQKENI. CDR3 loop: CASSPLRTDTDTQYF. CDR3 DNA: TGTGCCAGCTCACCGTTAAGGACAGACACAGATACGCAGTATTTT. Full variable domain (remainder filled in from reference TRBV18 and TRBJ2-3): NAGVMQNPRHLVRRRGQEARLRCSPMKGHSHVYWYRQLPEEGLKFMVYLQKENIIDESGMPKERFSAEFPKEGPSILRIQQVVRGDSAAYFCASSPLRTDTDTQYFGPGTRLTVL.

This chain joins TRBV5-4 and TRBJ1-4; D not resolved. Trimming shortened V by 4 bases and J by 7 bases, and 11 bases separated the two germline ends. CDR1 is SGHNT and CDR2 is YYREEE in the germline V gene (reference sequence). This CDR3 has 13 residues. Here the CDR3 reads CASSAVSSEKLFF. CDR3 coding DNA: TGTGCCAGCAGCGCTGTATCGAGTGAAAAACTGTTTTTT.

This clone was observed a single time. The same CDR3 arises from other DNA sequences in this sample as well. The chain recombines TRBV7-2 with TRBJ2-1; 11 bases align to TRBD2. The junction had 3 bases not matched to a gene; V was cut back by 1 base and J by 4 bases. Germline V gives CDR1 SGHTA, CDR2 FQGNSA. The CDR3 is made up of 16 amino acids. The CDR3 reads CASSLGLAGGYNEQFF. The CDR3, as DNA: TGTGCCAGCAGCTTAGGGCTAGCGGGAGGTTACAATGAGCAGTTCTTC.

The chain carries TRBV2 and TRBJ1-2; D unresolved. Between the trimmed V and J ends, which lost 0 bases and 2 bases, there was a span of 7 bases. The CDR3 spans 14 residues. Per the germline V gene, CDR1 is SNHLY and CDR2 is FYNNEI. The CDR3 sequence is CASSEARLNYGYTF. CDR3 DNA: TGTGCCAGCAGTGAAGCTCGACTGAACTATGGCTACACCTTC.

This chain connects TRBV9 to TRBJ1-1, with 8 bases matching TRBD1. Trimming cost V 3 bases and J 1 base; bases outside gene matches: 5. CDR1 and CDR2 (germline): SGDLS, YYNGEE. The CDR3 runs to 15 residues. The CDR3 sequence: CASSGRDRQNTEAFF. As DNA, the CDR3 is TGTGCCAGCAGCGGCCGGGACAGGCAGAACACTGAAGCTTTCTTT.

The J gene is TRBJ1-2, the V gene TRBV6-5; the D is unclear. With 5 bases removed from V and 4 bases from J, the gap between germline ends came to 11 bases. The germline CDR1 and CDR2 sequences are MNHEY and SVGAGI. The CDR3 sequence is 13 residues long. The CDR3 sequence: CASSPRDTYGYTF. In nucleotides, the CDR3 is TGTGCCAGCAGTCCCAGAGACACCTATGGCTACACCTTC.

The rearrangement uses TRBV28 and TRBJ1-5; 8 bases fit TRBD1. Losses at the gene ends were 4 bases for V and 6 bases for J; bases not matched to a gene: 5. Germline CDR1 MDHEN, CDR2 SYDVKM. The CDR3 consists of 14 residues. CDR3 residues: CASSSTGELQPQHF. As DNA, the CDR3 is TGTGCCAGCAGTTCGACAGGGGAGCTTCAGCCCCAGCATTTT.

The chain has TRBV7-9 and TRBJ2-1, with 12 bases identical to TRBD2. This CDR3 has 15 amino acids. Looked up from germline, CDR1 is SEHNR and CDR2 is FQNEAQ (reference sequence). Trimming took 1 base from V and 5 from J; bases not matched to a gene: 0. Here the CDR3 DNA reads TGTGCCAGCAGCTTAGGGACTAGCGGGAACAATGAGCAGTTCTTC. This codes for CASSLGTSGNNEQFF.

This clone was found once. The chain joins TRBV2 to TRBJ2-1; 11 bases agree with TRBD2. The CDR3 length is 13 residues. J lost 8 bases, V lost 6 bases, and 3 bases had no gene match. Germline CDR1 and CDR2: SNHLY and FYNNEI. Here the CDR3 reads CASSLAGGDEQFF. The CDR3 bases are TGTGCCAGCAGCCTAGCGGGAGGAGATGAGCAGTTCTTC. The variable domain in full, with the rest retrieved from reference TRBV2 and TRBJ2-1, is EPEVTQTPSHQVTQMGQEVILRCVPISNHLYFYWYRQILGQKVEFLVSFYNNEISEKSEIFDDQFSVERPDGSNFTLKIRSTKLEDSAMYFCASSLAGGDEQFFGPGTRLTVL.

The chain carries TRBV5-5 and TRBJ2-2, with 7 positions matching TRBD1. J gave up 5 bases and V 8 bases, and 15 bases lay outside the gene matches. The CDR3 consists of 16 residues. The germline gives CDR1 SGHKS, CDR2 YYEKEE (reference sequence). The CDR3 loop reads CASRRRGGEGTGELFF. The CDR3 nucleotides read TGTGCCAGTAGAAGGAGAGGGGGCGAAGGTACCGGGGAGCTGTTTTTT.

The rearrangement uses TRBV18 and TRBJ2-1; TRBD2 agrees at 11 bases. V was pared by 2 bases and J by 4 bases, with 10 bases of the junction left unmatched. There are 18 residues in the CDR3. From germline, CDR1 is KGHSH and CDR2 LQKENI. CDR3 nucleotide sequence: TGTGCCAGCTCACCAGAACTAGCGGGGGCCACGGGGTACAATGAGCAGTTCTTC. Translated: CASSPELAGATGYNEQFF.

The rearrangement links TRBV6-2 or TRBV6-3 to TRBJ2-7; 8 bases are a match to TRBD2. This CDR3 is 17 amino acids long. Germline CDR1 is MNHEY and CDR2 is SVGEGT. Trimming removed 0 bases from V and 2 bases from J; junction bases left unmatched: 9. The CDR3 nucleotides are TGTGCCAGCAGTTACTCCCGGGATAGCGGGGTCCCCTACGAGCAGTACTTC. It specifies CASSYSRDSGVPYEQYF.

The chain employs TRBV30 and TRBJ1-2; 7 bases match TRBD1. Looked up from germline, CDR1 is GTSNPN and CDR2 is SVGIG (reference sequence). The V gene end was trimmed by 2 bases and the J gene end by 3 bases; junction bases not matched to a gene: 6. The CDR3 has 14 amino acids. CDR3 DNA: TGTGCCTGGAGTTTCGACAGGGTTTACTATGGCTACACCTTC. As protein: CAWSFDRVYYGYTF.

This clone is termed medium-sized. J is TRBJ2-6 and V is TRBV28; D is unclear. Germline CDR1 MDHEN, CDR2 SYDVKM. The CDR3 runs 14 residues. The CDR3 DNA sequence: TGTGCTACTAAGGCTGTCTCTGGGGCCAACGTCCTGACTTTC. Protein sequence: CATKAVSGANVLTF.

The chain is built from TRBV11-3 and TRBJ2-3; D may be TRBD2 (5 bases). In germline, CDR1 is SGHNT, CDR2 YENEEA. The CDR3 contains 14 residues. V was cut by 5 bases and J by 4 bases, with 13 bases left in between. The CDR3 protein is CASSPTSGADTQYF. The CDR3 DNA follows: TGTGCCAGCAGCCCGACCTCCGGGGCAGATACGCAGTATTTT.

This clone occurred once. CDR3 protein: CASGGGAGETQYF. The CDR3 DNA sequence: TGTGCCAGCGGGGGGGGCGCGGGAGAGACCCAGTACTTC. The rearrangement uses TRBV11-2 and TRBJ2-5; D might be TRBD2 (7 bases). Germline assignment: CDR1 SGHAT and CDR2 FQNNGV. This CDR3 region has 13 residues. Trimming left V 8 bases short and J 4 bases short, with 14 bases between.